Listed below are T cell receptor beta chains from one sample, sequenced in a study of T cell repertoires in cytomegalovirus infection. TCRdb redid the calling of the reads with MiXCR, one entry per CDR3 protein. The data contain under 200,000 distinct CDR3 sequences, roughly 9.8% of them singletons. Sequenced: PBMCs. The receptor source for this set is a human donor in good health (CMV status not recorded). Some clones in this sample may be carry-over from other donors' samples. CDR3s include the opening cysteine and the closing phenylalanine or tryptophan. The D gene is left open where the match is weak. Clone size is not always given. Where it is, it says once, few, many or a class for expanded clones.

v_call	j_call	clone_size	d_call	cdr3_aa	cdr3_nt
TRBV6-2/TRBV6-3	TRBJ2-7	many	-	CASSQNTLEQYF	TGTGCCAGCAGTCAGAACACCCTCGAGCAGTACTTC
TRBV7-2	TRBJ2-1	many	TRBD2	CASSLLIPMQGGREQFF	TGTGCCAGCAGCTTGCTCATCCCGATGCAGGGAGGGCGGGAGCAGTTCTTC
TRBV7-2	TRBJ1-2	many	TRBD1	CASSSNTGTGGPNGYTF	TGTGCCAGCAGCTCAAACACCGGGACAGGGGGCCCCAATGGCTACACCTTC
TRBV20-1	TRBJ2-5	many	TRBD1	CSAAPGQGSFKETQYF	TGCAGTGCCGCACCGGGACAGGGATCCTTTAAGGAGACCCAGTACTTC
TRBV5-5	TRBJ2-3	few	TRBD2	CASSLAHEGLAGVRVPGDTQYF	TGTGCCAGCAGCTTGGCGCACGAGGGACTAGCGGGAGTTAGGGTACCGGGGGATACGCAGTATTTT
TRBV7-3	TRBJ1-1	few	-	CASTGVTEAFF	TGTGCCAGCACCGGGGTCACTGAAGCTTTCTTT
TRBV7-6	TRBJ2-7	many	-	CASSPIRRGTVPYEQYF	TGTGCCAGCAGCCCGATCCGACGGGGGACAGTCCCCTACGAGCAGTACTTC
TRBV29-1	TRBJ1-1	-	-	CSVDRTENTEAFF	TGCAGCGTTGATAGGACAGAGAACACTGAAGCTTTCTTT
TRBV28	TRBJ2-5	few	TRBD1	CASSSRQDRARETQYF	TGTGCCAGCAGCTCCCGGCAGGACAGGGCAAGGGAGACCCAGTACTTC
TRBV29-1	TRBJ1-2	few	-	CSVESWARDAAGYTF	TGCAGCGTTGAAAGTTGGGCCAGGGATGCGGCCGGCTACACCTTC
TRBV29-1	TRBJ1-6	few	-	CSVVESLNSPLHF	TGCAGCGTTGTGGAATCCCTCAATTCACCCCTCCACTTT
TRBV7-7	TRBJ2-7	many	-	CASSLGESYEQYF	TGTGCCAGCAGCTTAGGCGAATCCTACGAGCAGTACTTC
TRBV7-2	TRBJ2-3	many	-	CASSLGPGGFSTDTQYF	TGTGCCAGCAGCTTAGGGCCGGGGGGCTTTAGCACAGATACGCAGTATTTT
TRBV7-4	TRBJ2-1	-	-	CARGGLYNEQFF	TGTGCCAGGGGAGGTCTATACAATGAGCAGTTCTTC
TRBV15	TRBJ2-7	few	TRBD1	CATSSGGQGNDEQYF	TGTGCCACCAGCAGTGGTGGACAGGGGAACGACGAGCAGTACTTC
TRBV28	TRBJ1-5	few	-	CASTGGAGQPQHF	TGTGCCAGCACCGGGGGGGCTGGGCAGCCCCAGCATTTT
TRBV2	TRBJ2-3	-	-	CASSEVGLLTDTQYF	TGTGCCAGCAGTGAAGTAGGCTTACTCACAGATACGCAGTATTTT
TRBV28	TRBJ1-5	-	TRBD1	CASRGFKQGDNQPQHF	TGTGCCAGCAGGGGTTTTAAACAGGGGGATAATCAGCCCCAGCATTTT
TRBV12-3/TRBV12-4	TRBJ2-3	-	-	CASGRGDTQYF	TGTGCCAGCGGGAGGGGGGATACGCAGTATTTT
TRBV28	TRBJ1-1	many	TRBD1	CASSPGGANTEAFF	TGTGCCAGCAGCCCAGGGGGCGCGAACACTGAAGCTTTCTTT
TRBV28	TRBJ1-3	many	-	CASRKQGSGNTIYF	TGTGCCAGCAGGAAACAGGGTTCTGGAAACACCATATATTTT
TRBV7-9	TRBJ1-5	few	TRBD1	CASSQDREDQPQHF	TGTGCCAGCAGCCAAGACAGGGAGGATCAGCCCCAGCATTTT
TRBV14	TRBJ1-3	-	-	CASSQATGYSGNTIYF	TGTGCCAGCAGCCAAGCGACTGGGTATTCTGGAAACACCATATATTTT
TRBV29-1	TRBJ2-5	-	TRBD1	CSVRGQGIKTQYF	TGCAGCGTGCGGGGACAGGGTATCAAGACCCAGTACTTC
TRBV28	TRBJ1-1	few	-	CASANTQPGRFTEAFF	TGTGCCAGCGCAAATACCCAACCGGGGAGGTTCACTGAAGCTTTCTTT
TRBV12-3/TRBV12-4	TRBJ2-1	-	TRBD1	CASSYQGGREEQFF	TGTGCCAGCAGTTACCAAGGGGGCCGAGAGGAGCAGTTCTTC
TRBV7-4	TRBJ2-7	many	TRBD1	CASTHYRDRGSYEQYF	TGTGCCAGCACCCACTACCGGGACAGGGGCTCCTACGAGCAGTACTTC
TRBV29-1	TRBJ1-2	few	-	CSVEEGKYGYTF	TGCAGCGTTGAAGAGGGAAAATATGGCTACACCTTC
TRBV14	TRBJ2-1	-	-	CASSQDFVERRLVGHEQFF	TGTGCCAGCAGCCAAGATTTTGTCGAGCGAAGACTCGTTGGGCATGAGCAGTTCTTC
TRBV6-2/TRBV6-3	TRBJ2-1	many	-	CASSYHPNEQFF	TGTGCCAGCAGCTACCACCCCAATGAGCAGTTCTTC
TRBV6-2/TRBV6-3	TRBJ2-5	many	TRBD2	CASSYGLVGETQYF	TGTGCCAGCAGTTACGGACTAGTGGGAGAGACCCAGTACTTC
TRBV20-1	TRBJ2-5	few	TRBD2	CSASGERTSGSKTQYF	TGCAGTGCTAGCGGGGAGCGGACTAGCGGGAGCAAGACCCAGTACTTC
TRBV2	TRBJ2-1	many	TRBD1	CASSEGAGGYYNEQFF	TGTGCCAGCAGTGAAGGGGCAGGGGGCTACTACAATGAGCAGTTCTTC
TRBV7-2	TRBJ2-5	many	-	CASSLLGGYQETQYF	TGTGCCAGCAGCTTATTGGGCGGTTACCAAGAGACCCAGTACTTC
TRBV12-3/TRBV12-4	TRBJ1-2	few	-	CASSPTGSEYGYTF	TGTGCCAGCAGTCCAACAGGGTCGGAATATGGCTACACCTTC
TRBV7-2	TRBJ1-1	many	TRBD1	CASRKDRVLSYTEAFF	TGTGCCAGCAGGAAAGACAGGGTTTTATCCTACACTGAAGCTTTCTTT
TRBV20-1	TRBJ2-1	-	TRBD2	CSAPGTIAYNEQFF	TGCAGTGCGCCCGGGACTATCGCCTACAATGAGCAGTTCTTC
TRBV6-1	TRBJ1-2	many	-	CASSAHDPYSKGGYGYTF	TGTGCCAGCAGTGCCCACGACCCCTACTCGAAAGGCGGCTATGGCTACACCTTC
TRBV18	TRBJ2-1	many	TRBD2	CASTPLAGEYNEQFF	TGTGCCAGCACCCCACTAGCGGGGGAGTACAATGAGCAGTTCTTC
TRBV15	TRBJ1-5	many	TRBD1	CATSSPGQGQSRPQHF	TGTGCCACCAGCAGTCCGGGACAGGGGCAATCTCGGCCCCAGCATTTT
TRBV11-3	TRBJ2-2	few	TRBD2	CASSLISGNAGELFF	TGTGCCAGCAGCTTAATTAGCGGGAATGCCGGGGAGCTGTTTTTT
TRBV19	TRBJ2-1	-	-	CASSMMQEQFF	TGTGCCAGTAGTATGATGCAGGAGCAGTTCTTC